This TCR beta chain was sequenced in a study of shared T cell receptors in the human thymus. The CDR3 is made up of 18 amino acids. CDR1 and CDR2 (germline): LGHNA, YSLEER. V lost 0 bases and J lost 1, with 16 bases in between. Clones were read by immunoSEQ multiplex PCR, and TCRdb kept only the in-frame ones, dropping some. Counted here are roughly 660,000 clones, over 75% occurring once; the ten biggest clones make up about 0.01%. The same sample was also used in a study of human thymus T cells. This second study says: Thymus was obtained from resections taken during corrective heart surgery. V and J genes seemed to be used with bias in thymic and blood repertoires. What related research reported was that thymic repertoires overlapped highly among unrelated individuals.

This TCR derives from a boy under two years old with a congenital heart defect. This chain uses TRBV4-3 with TRBJ2-4; D gene ambiguous. The sample taken for sequencing was thymocytes. Written as DNA, the CDR3 is TGCGCCAGCAGCCAAGATCTACAGCTTCCTTATGCCAAAAACATTCAGTACTTC. Encoded protein: CASSQDLQLPYAKNIQYF.